The 5 T cell receptor beta chains below all came from one sample that was sequenced in a study of control samples from healthy donors and cancer patients. Assay: immunoSEQ multiplex PCR; the TCRdb copy retains only in-frame clones and omits some. The table includes 150,000 to 200,000 clones, around 89% detected once. Material: blood. The origin of the receptors is a woman between 45 and 65 years old in good health.

The chain is built from TRBV6-2 or TRBV6-3 and TRBJ2-2, with 14 bases fitting TRBD2. This CDR3 region has 18 residues. V was clipped by 2 bases and J by 7 bases; unmatched bases: 9. Germline V gives CDR1 MNHEY, CDR2 SVGEGT. The CDR3 DNA reads as TGTGCCAGCAGTTACACTTCCGGGACTAGCGGGAGAGGCGGGGAGCTGTTTTTT. Protein: CASSYTSGTSGRGGELFF.

The rearrangement uses TRBV18 and TRBJ1-1, with 12 positions matching TRBD1. V shed 0 bases, J shed 1 base, and the junction held 9 bases outside the gene matches. CDR3 length: 19 amino acids. CDR1 and CDR2 (germline): KGHSH, LQKENI. The CDR3 is CASSPPSRDRGRRNTEAFF. In DNA, the CDR3 is TGTGCCAGCTCACCACCGTCCCGGGACAGGGGGCGCAGGAACACTGAAGCTTTCTTT.

The chain recombines TRBV9 with TRBJ1-2; D is possibly TRBD1 (6 bases). The CDR3 runs 18 residues. V shed 0 bases and J shed 3 bases, with 21 bases lying between them. The germline gives CDR1 SGDLS, CDR2 YYNGEE. CDR3 in amino acids: CASSVDEGEASKDYGYTF. CDR3 coding DNA: TGTGCCAGCAGCGTAGATGAGGGGGAGGCCTCAAAGGACTATGGCTACACCTTC.

In regard to this clone: The same CDR3 is also encoded by other DNA sequences in this sample. The V call is TRBV11-3, the J call TRBJ1-1; 7 bases are a match to TRBD1. The CDR3 has 14 amino acids. Per germline, CDR1 SGHNT and CDR2 YENEEA. The V gene end was trimmed by 5 bases and the J gene end by 1 base; junction bases not matched to a gene: 4. CDR3 nucleotide sequence: TGTGCCAGCAGCCTCCAGGGGGAGAACACTGAAGCTTTCTTT. It codes for CASSLQGENTEAFF. The variable domain in full, with the rest retrieved from reference TRBV11-3 and TRBJ1-1, is EAGVVQSPRYKIIEKKQPVAFWCNPISGHNTLYWYLQNLGQGPELLIRYENEEAVDDSQLPKDRFSAERLKGVDSTLKIQPAELGDSAVYLCASSLQGENTEAFFGQGTRLTVV.

This clone has just one count. The chain joins TRBV19 to TRBJ1-1; D remains ambiguous. Trimming took 6 bases from V and 4 from J, leaving 12 bases between them. The CDR3 runs 13 residues. The germline gives CDR1 LNHDA, CDR2 SQIVND (reference sequence). The CDR3 coding sequence is TGTGCCAGTAGCCTACGCGTAGGCACTGAAGCTTTCTTT. Translating it yields CASSLRVGTEAFF.